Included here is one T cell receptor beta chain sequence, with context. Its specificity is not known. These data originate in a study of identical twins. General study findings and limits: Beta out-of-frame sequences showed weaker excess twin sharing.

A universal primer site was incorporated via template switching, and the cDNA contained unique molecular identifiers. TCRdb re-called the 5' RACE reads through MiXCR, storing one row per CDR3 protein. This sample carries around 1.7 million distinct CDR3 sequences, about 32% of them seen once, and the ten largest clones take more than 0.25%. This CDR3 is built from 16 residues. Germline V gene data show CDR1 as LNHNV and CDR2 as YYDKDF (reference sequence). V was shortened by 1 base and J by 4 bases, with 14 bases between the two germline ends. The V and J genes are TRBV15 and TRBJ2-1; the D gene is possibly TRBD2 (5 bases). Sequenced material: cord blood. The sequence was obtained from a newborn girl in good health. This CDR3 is CATSRGTGSRYNEQFF. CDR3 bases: TGTGCCACCAGCAGAGGGACTGGGTCTCGGTACAATGAGCAGTTCTTC.